A selection of T cell receptor beta chains follows, all from one sample in a study of blood T cell repertoires in COVID-19. Libraries were prepared by immunoSEQ multiplex PCR; TCRdb keeps only in-frame clonotypes and omits some of them. This sample has about 210,000 clones, with roughly 86% found just once. Sequencing was performed on peripheral blood. All receptors derive from a woman between 45 and 60 years old with active or convalescent COVID-19. The CDR3 runs from the conserved cysteine through the conserved F or W. Fields, in order: D gene, J gene, V gene, clone size, CDR3 DNA, CDR3 protein. A D gene is named only where the DNA matches it firmly. Expanded clones are given a class, and other clones once, few, many or no size at all.

. TRBJ1-1 TRBV7-9 . TGTGCCAGCAGTTCGCCAGGGAAGCGGGGGGTATATACTGAAGCTTTCTTT CASSSPGKRGVYTEAFF
. TRBJ2-1 TRBV5-4 . TGTGCCAGCAGCTTCAGCAGGGGCGGTTATGGTGAGCAGTTCTTC CASSFSRGGYGEQFF
. TRBJ1-5 TRBV9 . TGTGCCAGCAGCTCCCGACAGGATAGCAATCAGCCCCAGCATTTT CASSSRQDSNQPQHF
. TRBJ2-5 TRBV11-3 . TGTGCCAGCAGCTTCGGGCAGGGAGGTCGAGAGACCCAGTACTTC CASSFGQGGRETQYF
. TRBJ2-3 TRBV29-1 . TGCAGCGTTGAGGGGGCCGTGAACACAGATACGCAGTATTTT CSVEGAVNTDTQYF
TRBD1 TRBJ2-7 TRBV6-6 . TGTGCCAGCAGTTACGAGGGGGCGATCAGCGAGCAGTACTTC CASSYEGAISEQYF
TRBD2 TRBJ2-1 TRBV7-9 . TGTGCCAGCAGCTTATGGACTAGCGATGAGCAGTTCTTC CASSLWTSDEQFF
. TRBJ2-3 TRBV5-4 . TGTGCCAGCAGCCCCAGTAGCACAGATACGCAGTATTTT CASSPSSTDTQYF
TRBD2 TRBJ2-7 TRBV5-6 . TGTGCCAGCAGCTTGGGGACTAGCGGGGGCGAGCAGTACTTC CASSLGTSGGEQYF
TRBD1 TRBJ2-1 TRBV6-5 . TGTGCCAGCAGTCCGGACAGGGCCCCATGGTGCTTCTTC CASSPDRAPWCFF
. TRBJ1-3 TRBV6-5 . TGTGCCAGCAGGGAGGGACCCTCTGGAAACACCATATATTTT CASREGPSGNTIYF
TRBD1 TRBJ1-3 TRBV3-1/TRBV3-2 . TGTGCCAGCAGCCACGGACAGGGTTACCCCTCTGGAAACACCATATATTTT CASSHGQGYPSGNTIYF
. TRBJ2-7 TRBV6-2/TRBV6-3 . TGTGCCAGCAGTCGACTACCCGAGGACGAGCAGTACTTC CASSRLPEDEQYF
. TRBJ2-6 TRBV5-1 . TGCGCCAGCAGCCCCACGGTGTCTGGGGCCAACGTCCTGACTTTC CASSPTVSGANVLTF
TRBD1 TRBJ1-5 TRBV27 . TGTGCCAGCATGGGGAGACAGGGGGTCCAGCCCCAGCATTTT CASMGRQGVQPQHF
. TRBJ1-5 TRBV2 . TGTGCCAGCAGCCCCGGACAGATGAGCAATCAGCCCCAGCATTTT CASSPGQMSNQPQHF
TRBD2 TRBJ2-5 TRBV5-5 . TGTGCCAGCAGCTTGTGGATAGCGGGAGATCAAGAGACCCAGTACTTC CASSLWIAGDQETQYF
. TRBJ2-2 TRBV5-1 . TGCGCCAGCACCCCTGTGACAGGCTCGAACACCGGGGAGCTGTTTTTT CASTPVTGSNTGELFF
TRBD1 TRBJ1-2 TRBV28 . TGTGCCAGCAGCACCCGGGACAGGGATCACTATGGCTACACCTTC CASSTRDRDHYGYTF
. TRBJ1-6 TRBV29-1 once TGCAGCGTTGGGGAGGGTTCCGGCGATTTTACACCCCTCCACTTT CSVGEGSGDFTPLHF
. TRBJ1-6 TRBV11-2 few TGTGCCAGCAGCCCATCAGATGGTAATTCACCCCTCCACTTT CASSPSDGNSPLHF
TRBD1 TRBJ2-6 TRBV5-6 . TGTGCCAGCGACGTCAGGGGGCCTGGGGCCAACGTCCTGACTTTC CASDVRGPGANVLTF
TRBD1 TRBJ1-5 TRBV2 . TGTGCCAGCAGGGAAGGACAGGGGGAGAGTCAGCCCCAGCATTTT CASREGQGESQPQHF